The clone carrying this T cell receptor beta chain was detected once. Its target is unknown. One entry per CDR3 protein, called by TCRdb with MiXCR from the RT-PCR reads. The table records roughly 700,000 distinct CDR3 sequences, 15% to 17% of them present only once. The sample comes from a study of response to subunit inactivated influenza vaccine. Study outcomes and limitations: Authors suggested each seasonal flu vaccination may recruit only limited numbers of new T cells.

Germline values: CDR1 KGHSH, CDR2 LQKENI. V trimming: 2 bases; J trimming: 4 bases; junction bases outside the gene matches: 7. The length of the CDR3 is 15 residues. The V and J genes are TRBV18 and TRBJ2-7; 8 positions agree with TRBD2. This clonotype was obtained from a man aged 50 or older who received an inactivated influenza vaccine. The source material was PBMCs from blood, sampled about 12 days after vaccination. DNA of the CDR3: TGTGCCAGCTCACCAGGATCCGGCGGGAGGTACGAGCAGTACTTC. Amino acids: CASSPGSGGRYEQYF.